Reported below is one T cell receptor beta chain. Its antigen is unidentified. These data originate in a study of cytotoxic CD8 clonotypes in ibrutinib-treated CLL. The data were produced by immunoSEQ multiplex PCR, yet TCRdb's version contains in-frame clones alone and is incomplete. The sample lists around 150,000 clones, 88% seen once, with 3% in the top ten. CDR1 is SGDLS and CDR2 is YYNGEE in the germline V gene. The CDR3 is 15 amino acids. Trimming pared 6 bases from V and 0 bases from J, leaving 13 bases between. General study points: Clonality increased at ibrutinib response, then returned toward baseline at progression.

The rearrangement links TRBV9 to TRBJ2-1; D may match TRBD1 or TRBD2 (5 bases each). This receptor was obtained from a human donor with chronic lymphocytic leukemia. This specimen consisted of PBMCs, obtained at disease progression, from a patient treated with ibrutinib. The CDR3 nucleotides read TGTGCCAGCAACCCCGGGACGAGCTCCTACAATGAGCAGTTCTTC. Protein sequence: CASNPGTSSYNEQFF.